The rows below give T cell receptor beta chains drawn from one sample of a study of T cell responses to AZD1222 COVID-19 vaccine. Sequenced by immunoSEQ multiplex PCR; TCRdb stores in-frame clones only, minus some. The profile covers about 84,000 clones, with around 85% appearing a single time and around a tenth taken by the ten largest. The specimen comprised peripheral blood, sampled 28 days after the second AZD1222 dose. These receptors were taken from an adult who received the AZD1222 COVID-19 vaccine. Both conserved end residues are part of each CDR3. Each record gives: J gene, V gene, CDR3 protein.

TRBJ1-2,TRBV4-1,CASSQKGISFYRDGYTF
TRBJ2-1,TRBV14,CASSPRTRQGIYNEQFF
TRBJ1-2,TRBV19,CASSIGPRQGGNYGYTF
TRBJ2-3,TRBV7-9,CASSLALGTDTQYF
TRBJ1-5,TRBV3-1/TRBV3-2,CASSQGPDRTNQPQHF
TRBJ2-3,TRBV5-1,CASSSGGGGDTQYF
TRBJ2-1,TRBV18,CASSPGPYNEQFF
TRBJ2-3,TRBV7-3,CASSLEVGDTQYF
TRBJ2-5,TRBV6-6,CASSGQGLKETQYF
TRBJ2-7,TRBV4-3,CASSQSRFSYEQYF
TRBJ2-5,TRBV7-9,CASSSRRVYQETQYF
TRBJ1-6,TRBV4-2,CASSLENGGLSSYNSPLHF
TRBJ1-6,TRBV11-2,CASSTTENSPLHF
TRBJ1-3,TRBV29-1,CSVRSSGNTIYF
TRBJ1-1,TRBV5-1,CASTPEGTGGTEAFF
TRBJ1-6,TRBV11-2,CASSPSYNSPLHF
TRBJ1-4,TRBV28,CASSMGQHWEKLFF
TRBJ1-1,TRBV5-5,CASSPRGLETEAFF
TRBJ1-1,TRBV10-2,CASKGSSMNTEAFF
TRBJ2-2,TRBV10-3,CAISARGTTGELFF
TRBJ2-7,TRBV7-3,CASSLGPLYEQYF
TRBJ1-5,TRBV19,CASSPLLGANQPQHF
TRBJ1-4,TRBV5-1,CASSLVGTQRDEKLFF
TRBJ2-3,TRBV9,CASSESAGVYTDTQYF
TRBJ2-5,TRBV12-3/TRBV12-4,CASSLRETQYF
TRBJ2-7,TRBV4-1,CASSQGGGLTGEQYF
TRBJ2-1,TRBV5-1,CASGLAGGNEQFF
TRBJ1-1,TRBV9,CASKVGSGGGVAFF
TRBJ2-3,TRBV27,CASSSAGSTDTQYF
TRBJ2-1,TRBV5-1,CASSLAVREQFF
TRBJ2-7,TRBV3-1/TRBV3-2,CASSPRSDSRTSGVRAYEQYF
TRBJ1-6,TRBV11-2,CASSSTGGGSYNSPLHF
TRBJ1-2,TRBV11-3,CASSPRTLLNYGYTF
TRBJ1-5,TRBV6-2/TRBV6-3,CASSYSPRRVNQPQHF
TRBJ2-7,TRBV5-1,CASSLDPGLVSYEQYF
TRBJ1-2,TRBV28,CATREYGYTF
TRBJ2-1,TRBV9,CASSIRQGSSYNEQFF
TRBJ1-6,TRBV11-1,CASSRVATEPSSPLHF
TRBJ2-7,TRBV5-1,CASSHPDLHEQYF
TRBJ1-4,TRBV4-2,CASSQDRGQGAGTNEKLFF